These 32 T cell receptor beta chains came from one sample sequenced in a study of blood T cell repertoires in COVID-19. TCRdb keeps only in-frame clones here, not all; method: immunoSEQ multiplex PCR. The sample lists 210,000 or so clones, about four fifths occurring once. Sample: peripheral blood. All receptors derive from a man aged 50 to 60 with active or convalescent COVID-19.

The V and J genes are TRBV10-3 and TRBJ1-2; TRBD1 might be the D (6 bases). The CDR3 spans 14 residues. Per germline, CDR1 ENHRY and CDR2 SYGVKD. Trimming shortened V by 6 bases and J by 2 bases, and 13 bases separated the two germline ends. CDR3 residues: CAISVSGENYGYTF. The CDR3 DNA follows: TGTGCCATCAGCGTGTCAGGGGAGAACTATGGCTACACCTTC.

In its sample, this clone was seen a few times. This chain connects TRBV2 to TRBJ1-6; a weak D match, TRBD1 (6 bases). CDR1 SNHLY and CDR2 FYNNEI come from the germline V gene. The CDR3 is made up of 15 amino acids. The V end lost 8 bases, the J end lost 7 bases, and 18 bases lay between the germline ends. The CDR3 DNA reads as TGTGCCAGCGAGATTACGGGACACAGAAATTCACCCCTCCACTTT. This encodes CASEITGHRNSPLHF.

As DNA, the CDR3 is TGTGCCAGTACCCCCAGGGCTGTGGGGTTCACCGAGCAGTACTTC. Translated: CASTPRAVGFTEQYF. The gene calls are TRBV19 and TRBJ2-7; TRBD1 might be the D (5 bases). The V end lost 7 bases, the J end lost 6 bases, and 22 bases lay between the germline ends. CDR3 length: 15 residues. Germline-derived CDR1 and CDR2 are LNHDA and SQIVND (reference sequence).

The V call is TRBV7-6, the J call TRBJ2-1, with TRBD1 matching over 8 bases. The V gene's germline CDR1 is SGHVS and CDR2 FNYEAQ. The CDR3 is 17 residues long. The V gene end was trimmed by 4 bases and the J gene end by 4 bases; junction bases not matched to a gene: 12. The CDR3 loop is CASSSIKGQGRYNEQFF. The CDR3 nucleotides read TGTGCCAGCAGCTCCATAAAAGGACAGGGACGATACAATGAGCAGTTCTTC.

The sample holds one count of this clone. J is TRBJ1-1 and V is TRBV30; possible D gene TRBD1, 6 bases. Germline CDR1 is GTSNPN and CDR2 is SVGIG (reference sequence). The CDR3 extends over 13 amino acids. V was shortened by 5 bases and J by 1 base, with 11 bases between the two germline ends. The CDR3, as DNA: TGTGCCTGGGCAGGGGCCCAGAACACTGAAGCTTTCTTT. Translated: CAWAGAQNTEAFF.

This chain links TRBV5-4 with TRBJ2-2; 9 nucleotides match TRBD2. This CDR3 has 16 residues. From germline, CDR1 is SGHNT and CDR2 YYREEE (reference sequence). The trim removed 2 bases at V and 7 bases at J, leaving 9 bases unmatched. The CDR3 sequence: CASSFGAGGPDGELFF. CDR3 sequence (DNA): TGTGCCAGCAGCTTCGGCGCGGGAGGGCCCGACGGGGAGCTGTTTTTT.

The CDR3 DNA reads TGTGCCTGGAGTGCTGGAGGGAACAGTCGGGAGACCCAGTACTTC. Translated, it gives CAWSAGGNSRETQYF. The V call is TRBV30, the J call TRBJ2-5, with D possibly being TRBD2 (6 bases). From germline, CDR1 is GTSNPN and CDR2 SVGIG (reference sequence). The CDR3 runs 15 residues. V was pared by 1 base and J by 5 bases, with 17 bases between. The whole variable domain, remainder taken from reference TRBV30 and TRBJ2-5, is SQTIHQWPATLVQPVGSPLSLECTVEGTSNPNLYWYRQAAGRGLQLLFYSVGIGQISSEVPQNLSASRPQDRQFILSSKKLLLSDSGFYLCAWSAGGNSRETQYFGPGTRLLVL.

V is TRBV7-6 and J is TRBJ2-1, with TRBD1 as a possible D gene (7 bases). The CDR3 covers 14 residues. V was pared by 3 bases and J by 4 bases, with 10 bases between. The germline CDR1 and CDR2 sequences are SGHVS and FNYEAQ. CDR3 coding DNA: TGTGCCAGCAGCTTCAGGGGGACTTACAATGAGCAGTTCTTC. It yields the protein CASSFRGTYNEQFF.

The chain combines TRBV12-3 or TRBV12-4 with TRBJ2-1; D call uncertain. The V end was cut by 5 bases, the J end by 7 bases, with 9 bases between. CDR3 length: 12 amino acids. The CDR3 DNA reads as TGTGCCAGCAGTCTCGAGTGGAATGAGCAGTTCTTC. This translates into CASSLEWNEQFF.

The rearrangement uses TRBV9 and TRBJ2-5, with 8 positions matching TRBD1. J lost 5 bases, V lost 0 bases, and 6 bases had no gene match. From germline, CDR1 is SGDLS and CDR2 YYNGEE. The CDR3 length is 15 residues. In DNA form, the CDR3 reads TGTGCCAGCAGCGTAGGGGCAGGGGGCTGGGAGACCCAGTACTTC. Residues: CASSVGAGGWETQYF.

The rearrangement uses TRBV5-6 and TRBJ2-5; tentatively, D is TRBD1 (5 bases). Trimming cost V 0 bases and J 5 bases, with 20 bases left between them. This CDR3 has 17 residues. CDR1 SGHDT and CDR2 YYEEEE come from the germline V gene. The chain's CDR3 is CASSLALKGHLGETQYF. The DNA for the CDR3 is TGTGCCAGCAGCTTGGCGTTGAAAGGACACTTAGGGGAGACCCAGTACTTC. Using reference TRBV5-6 and TRBJ2-5 for the parts outside the CDR3, the full variable domain is DAGVTQSPTHLIKTRGQQVTLRCSPKSGHDTVSWYQQALGQGPQFIFQYYEEEERQRGNFPDRFSGHQFPNYSSELNVNALLLGDSALYLCASSLALKGHLGETQYFGPGTRLLVL.

The genes are TRBV28 and TRBJ1-1, with TRBD1 matching over 7 bases. The V segment lost 8 bases and the J segment 1 base; nucleotides outside the gene matches: 7. The CDR3 totals 14 residues. Per germline, CDR1 MDHEN and CDR2 SYDVKM. This chain's CDR3 is CASWDRGRNTEAFF. The CDR3 DNA is TGTGCCAGCTGGGACAGAGGGAGGAACACTGAAGCTTTCTTT.

CDR3 amino acids: CASSPRGGHQETQYF. The CDR3 coding sequence is TGTGCCAGCAGCCCCCGGGGGGGCCACCAAGAGACCCAGTACTTC. V is TRBV7-2 and J is TRBJ2-5; 8 bases agree with TRBD2. The trim removed 5 bases at V and 0 bases at J, leaving 5 bases unmatched. The germline V gene has CDR1 SGHTA and CDR2 FQGNSA. The CDR3 covers 15 residues. Full variable domain (missing parts from reference TRBV7-2 and TRBJ2-5): GAGVSQSPSNKVTEKGKDVELRCDPISGHTALYWYRQSLGQGLEFLIYFQGNSAPDKSGLPSDRFSAERTGGSVSTLTIQRTQQEDSAVYLCASSPRGGHQETQYFGPGTRLLVL.

CDR3 in DNA: TGTGCCAGCAGCATTCTCCCGACAGGGGTAGTGTCCTACGAGCAGTACTTC. Protein sequence: CASSILPTGVVSYEQYF. V gene TRBV7-9 combines with J gene TRBJ2-7, with 8 nucleotides matching TRBD1. With 5 bases clipped from V and 1 base from J, the junction kept 13 bases outside the gene matches. This CDR3 spans 17 amino acids. Germline V gives CDR1 SEHNR, CDR2 FQNEAQ (reference sequence).

This clone turned up a few times. V and J are TRBV3-1 (or the pseudogene TRBV3-2) and TRBJ1-2; D gene ambiguous. Germline V CDR1 and CDR2: LGHDT, YNNKEL (reference sequence). The CDR3 covers 14 residues. The ends were cut back, 7 bases at V and 3 bases at J, with 15 bases in the middle. Here the CDR3 reads CASTPYRLHYGYTF. In DNA, the CDR3 is TGTGCCAGCACCCCATATAGACTTCACTATGGCTACACCTTC.

This chain connects TRBV6-5 to TRBJ2-7, with TRBD1 matching over 7 bases. Germline trimming cut 5 bases from V and 2 bases from J; bases unmatched to any gene: 6. The CDR3 is made up of 14 amino acids. The germline CDR1 and CDR2 sequences are MNHEY and SVGAGI. The CDR3 loop is CASSLGQVTYEQYF. The CDR3, as DNA: TGTGCCAGCAGTCTCGGACAGGTTACCTACGAGCAGTACTTC.

The chain employs TRBV5-6 and TRBJ1-2; 7 positions agree with TRBD1. With V trimmed by 4 bases and J by 7 bases, 7 bases remained unmatched. Germline loops: CDR1 SGHDT, CDR2 YYEEEE. The CDR3 sequence is 13 residues long. In nucleotides, the CDR3 is TGTGCCAGCAGCCGGGACAGTGAGAGTGGCTACACCTTC. It codes for CASSRDSESGYTF.

The V gene is TRBV24-1, the J gene TRBJ2-5; 10 bases fit TRBD1. This CDR3 has 15 residues. Germline V CDR1 and CDR2: KGHDR, SFDVKD. Trimming at V came to 4 bases and at J to 2 bases, leaving 3 bases not matched to a gene. As DNA, the CDR3 is TGTGCCACCAGTGAGGGACAGGGGTGGCAAGAGACCCAGTACTTC. Protein sequence: CATSEGQGWQETQYF.

The V and J genes are TRBV10-3 and TRBJ2-7, with TRBD1 identical over 9 bases. The CDR3 totals 14 residues. The germline V gene encodes CDR1 ENHRY and CDR2 SYGVKD. The ends lost 2 bases at V and 4 bases at J; junction bases unmatched: 3. This CDR3 is CAISEGGQGYEQYF. The DNA for the CDR3 is TGTGCCATCAGTGAGGGGGGACAGGGTTACGAGCAGTACTTC.

The chain has TRBV5-6 and TRBJ2-6; no firm D call. From germline, CDR1 is SGHDT and CDR2 YYEEEE. Between the trimmed V and J ends, which lost 4 bases and 4 bases, there was a span of 12 bases. The CDR3 has 15 amino acids. CDR3 nucleotides: TGTGCCAGCAGCCACTCGTATTGGGGGGCCAACGTCCTGACTTTC. Amino acid sequence: CASSHSYWGANVLTF.

The chain links TRBV27 to TRBJ2-7; D is perhaps TRBD2 (6 bases). This CDR3 comprises 14 residues. Germline CDR1 MNHEY, CDR2 SMNVEV (reference sequence). The V end was cut by 3 bases, the J end by 5 bases, with 14 bases between. The CDR3 DNA reads TGTGCCAGCAGTTTCGTCGCGGGACTTGACGAGCAGTACTTC. Translated, it gives CASSFVAGLDEQYF.

This sequence joins TRBV28 and TRBJ1-2; 7 bases are a match to TRBD1. The CDR3 sequence is 14 residues long. From germline, CDR1 is MDHEN and CDR2 SYDVKM. The V gene end was trimmed by 6 bases and the J gene end by 1 base; junction bases not matched to a gene: 5. For the CDR3, the DNA is TGTGCCAGCAGACACAGGGGAATTAACTATGGCTACACCTTC. Its protein product is CASRHRGINYGYTF.

The chain has TRBV6-6 and TRBJ2-7, with D possibly matching TRBD1 (6 bases). Trimming pared 2 bases from V and 4 bases from J, leaving 9 bases between. Germline V lookup: CDR1 MNHNY, CDR2 SVGAGI (reference sequence). The CDR3 contains 13 residues. The CDR3 loop is CASSYGGSYEQYF. Here the CDR3 DNA reads TGTGCCAGCAGTTACGGGGGCTCGTACGAGCAGTACTTC.

The rearrangement links TRBV18 to TRBJ1-1, with TRBD1 matching over 8 bases. Germline CDR1 KGHSH, CDR2 LQKENI. CDR3 length: 16 amino acids. V gave up 3 bases and J gave up 4 bases; unmatched junction bases: 10. The CDR3 coding sequence is TGTGCCAGCTCACCGGACAGGGAAAGAGTAGGCACTGAAGCTTTCTTT. Its protein is CASSPDRERVGTEAFF.

As concerns this clone: This same CDR3 is encoded by further DNA sequences in the sample. This sequence joins TRBV28 and TRBJ2-5; 10 nucleotides line up with TRBD1. Trimming removed 3 bases from V and 5 bases from J; junction bases left unmatched: 9. The CDR3 is 16 amino acids. Germline CDR1 is MDHEN and CDR2 is SYDVKM. The CDR3 loop reads CASSLWDRGSVETQYF. Written as DNA, the CDR3 is TGTGCCAGCAGTTTGTGGGACAGGGGATCGGTGGAGACCCAGTACTTC.

The J gene is TRBJ1-1, the V gene TRBV2; D is ambiguous. The CDR3 has 15 amino acids. In germline, CDR1 is SNHLY, CDR2 FYNNEI. The germline V and J ends were trimmed by 2 bases and 1 base, with 11 bases remaining between them. DNA of the CDR3: TGTGCCAGCAGTGAATATCGGGGATCGAACACTGAAGCTTTCTTT. Translation gives CASSEYRGSNTEAFF.

The V and J genes are TRBV11-3 and TRBJ1-2, with D unresolved. This CDR3 is 16 amino acids long. The germline V gene has CDR1 SGHNT and CDR2 YENEEA. The V end was cut by 1 base, the J end by 3 bases, with 15 bases between. The DNA for the CDR3 is TGTGCCAGCAGCTTAGTGCCGGGAAAGGGCCACTATGGCTACACCTTC. Protein: CASSLVPGKGHYGYTF.

This chain joins TRBV27 and TRBJ2-7, with a weak D call TRBD2 (5 bases). Trimming stripped 2 bases from V and 2 bases from J, with 16 bases between. Germline V lookup: CDR1 MNHEY, CDR2 SMNVEV (reference sequence). The CDR3 loop spans 16 amino acids. The CDR3 spells CASSLKVGAVTYEQYF. The DNA of the CDR3 is TGTGCCAGCAGTTTAAAGGTCGGAGCGGTTACCTACGAGCAGTACTTC.

The chain employs TRBV28 and TRBJ2-5, with TRBD1 matching 8 bases. The CDR3 extends over 15 amino acids. After removal of 6 bases from V and 1 base from J, the junction contained 7 bases not matched to a gene. Per germline, CDR1 MDHEN and CDR2 SYDVKM. The CDR3: CASSQDRVGQETQYF. The CDR3 DNA follows: TGTGCCAGCAGCCAGGACAGGGTAGGCCAAGAGACCCAGTACTTC.

The CDR3 spells CASSLALTSKRIFSYNEQFF. In nucleotides, the CDR3 is TGCGCCAGCAGCTTGGCTCTCACTTCAAAGCGGATTTTCTCCTACAATGAGCAGTTCTTC. This chain uses TRBV5-1 with TRBJ2-1; TRBD2 might be the D (5 bases). Germline CDR1 is SGHRS and CDR2 is YFSETQ. V lost 0 bases and J 0 bases, leaving 22 bases between the germline ends. CDR3 size: 20 residues.

This chain uses TRBV10-3 with TRBJ1-2; D is unclear. V was trimmed by 4 bases and J by 5 bases, leaving 20 bases between them. There are 16 residues in the CDR3. Looked up from germline, CDR1 is ENHRY and CDR2 is SYGVKD. The CDR3 sequence is CAISGLTPSEVYGYTF. The CDR3 nucleotides are TGTGCCATCAGTGGACTGACCCCCTCGGAGGTGTATGGCTACACCTTC.

V usage is TRBV5-5 and J usage is TRBJ1-1; possibly TRBD1 for D (6 bases). CDR3 length: 15 amino acids. Trimming removed 1 base at V and 0 bases at J, with 10 bases between. Germline loops: CDR1 SGHKS, CDR2 YYEKEE (reference sequence). The CDR3 region is CASSLWQGMNTEAFF. CDR3 coding DNA: TGTGCCAGCAGCTTGTGGCAGGGGATGAACACTGAAGCTTTCTTT.